This T cell receptor (beta chain) was identified during a study of T cells after yellow fever vaccination. Study overall: Low-cell-number fractions were prepared with SMART-Seq v4 Ultra Low Input.

Trimming removed 1 base at V and 8 bases at J, with 21 bases between. The CDR3 runs to 18 residues. This clonotype has just a few counts. Its antigen is as yet unknown. As TCR cDNA was made by 5'RACE template switching, a universal primer site and UMIs were added. MiXCR, run by TCRdb on the 5' RACE reads, gives a single entry per CDR3 protein. The data show hundreds of thousands of distinct CDR3 sequences, roughly 11% seen once. Findings of the study overall: Abundant bulk-population clonotypes could contaminate the FACS-sorted repertoires. Boosting was followed by the reappearance of most primary-vaccination clones (roughly 95% CD4, more than 70% CD8).

The TCR comes from a man aged 18 to 29 who received the YFV17D yellow fever vaccine. The material sequenced was PBMCs, taken on the day of the first yellow fever vaccination. The chain couples TRBV12-3 or TRBV12-4 to TRBJ1-6; possibly TRBD1 for D (6 bases). The CDR3 DNA reads as TGTGCCAGCAGTTTAGAACAGGGCATTGGCGCATTGGATTCACCCCTCCACTTT. Encoded protein: CASSLEQGIGALDSPLHF.